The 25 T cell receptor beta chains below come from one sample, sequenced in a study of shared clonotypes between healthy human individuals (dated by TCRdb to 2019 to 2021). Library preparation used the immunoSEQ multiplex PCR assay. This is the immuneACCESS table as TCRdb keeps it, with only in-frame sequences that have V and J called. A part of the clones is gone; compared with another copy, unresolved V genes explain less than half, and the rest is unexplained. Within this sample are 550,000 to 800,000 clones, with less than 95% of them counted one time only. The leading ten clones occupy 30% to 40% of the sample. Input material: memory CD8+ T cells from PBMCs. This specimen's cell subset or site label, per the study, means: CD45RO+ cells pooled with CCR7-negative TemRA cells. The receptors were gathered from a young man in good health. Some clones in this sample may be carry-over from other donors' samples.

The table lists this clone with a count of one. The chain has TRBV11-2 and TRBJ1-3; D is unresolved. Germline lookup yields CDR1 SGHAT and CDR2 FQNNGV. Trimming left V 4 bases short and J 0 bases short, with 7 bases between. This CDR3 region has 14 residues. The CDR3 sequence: CASSSQVSGNTIYF. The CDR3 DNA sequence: TGTGCCAGCAGCTCCCAAGTCTCTGGAAACACCATATATTTT.

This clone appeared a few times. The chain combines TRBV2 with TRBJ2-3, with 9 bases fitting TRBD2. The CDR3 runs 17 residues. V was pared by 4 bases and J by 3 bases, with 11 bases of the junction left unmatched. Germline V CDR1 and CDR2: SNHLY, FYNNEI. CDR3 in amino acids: CASSAPRAGGRTDTQYF. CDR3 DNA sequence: TGTGCCAGCAGTGCGCCTCGAGCGGGAGGTCGGACAGATACGCAGTATTTT.

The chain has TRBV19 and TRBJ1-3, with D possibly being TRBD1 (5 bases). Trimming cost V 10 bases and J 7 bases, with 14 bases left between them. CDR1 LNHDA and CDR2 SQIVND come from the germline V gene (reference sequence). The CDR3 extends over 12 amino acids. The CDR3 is CATTGPGNTIYF. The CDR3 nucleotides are TGTGCCACCACGGGCCCAGGGAACACCATATATTTT.

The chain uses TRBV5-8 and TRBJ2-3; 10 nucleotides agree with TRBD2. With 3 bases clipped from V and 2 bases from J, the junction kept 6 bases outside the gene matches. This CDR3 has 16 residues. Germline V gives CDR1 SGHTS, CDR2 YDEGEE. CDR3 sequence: CASSSYSGRYTDTQYF. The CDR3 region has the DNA TGTGCCAGCAGCTCTTATAGCGGGAGGTACACAGATACGCAGTATTTT.

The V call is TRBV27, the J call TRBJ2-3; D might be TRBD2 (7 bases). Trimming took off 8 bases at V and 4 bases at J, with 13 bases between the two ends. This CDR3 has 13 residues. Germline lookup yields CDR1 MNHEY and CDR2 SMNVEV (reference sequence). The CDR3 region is CASGGGAADTQYF. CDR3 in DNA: TGTGCCAGCGGAGGGGGGGCCGCAGATACGCAGTATTTT.

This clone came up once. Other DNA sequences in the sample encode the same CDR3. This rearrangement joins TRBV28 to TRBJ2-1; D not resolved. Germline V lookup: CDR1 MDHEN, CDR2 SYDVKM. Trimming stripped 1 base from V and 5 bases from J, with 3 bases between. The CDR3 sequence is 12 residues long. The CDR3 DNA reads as TGTGCCAGCAGTTTATACGACAATGAGCAGTTCTTC. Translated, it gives CASSLYDNEQFF.

CDR3 residues: CASSSGIGSLEQYF. The CDR3, as DNA: TGTGCCAGCAGCTCGGGGATCGGATCCCTCGAGCAGTACTTC. The gene calls are TRBV5-4 and TRBJ2-7, with D perhaps TRBD2 (5 bases). CDR3 length equals 14 residues. V gave up 3 bases and J gave up 6 bases, with 16 bases separating them. In germline, CDR1 is SGHNT, CDR2 YYREEE (reference sequence).

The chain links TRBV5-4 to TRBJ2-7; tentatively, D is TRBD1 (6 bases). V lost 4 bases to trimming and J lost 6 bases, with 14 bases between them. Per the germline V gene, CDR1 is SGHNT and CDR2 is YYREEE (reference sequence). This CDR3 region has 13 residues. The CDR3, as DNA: TGTGCCAGCAGCGTCCGGACAGCACCCGAGCAGTACTTC. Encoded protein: CASSVRTAPEQYF. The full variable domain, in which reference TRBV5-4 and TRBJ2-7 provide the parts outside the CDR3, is ETGVTQSPTHLIKTRGQQVTLRCSSQSGHNTVSWYQQALGQGPQFIFQYYREEENGRGNFPPRFSGLQFPNYSSELNVNALELDDSALYLCASSVRTAPEQYFGPGTRLTVT.

For the CDR3, the DNA is TGTGCCAGCAGCCCAGCGACAGGGGGTAACGGCTACACCTTC. Translated, it gives CASSPATGGNGYTF. The rearrangement uses TRBV13 and TRBJ1-2; 9 bases line up with TRBD1. This CDR3 region has 14 residues. The J segment lost 8 bases and the V segment lost 5 bases, leaving 9 bases of the junction unmatched. CDR1 and CDR2 from the germline V gene are PRHDT and FYEKMQ (reference sequence). Combining the CDR3 with reference TRBV13 and TRBJ1-2 gives the whole variable domain AAGVIQSPRHLIKEKRETATLKCYPIPRHDTVYWYQQGPGQDPQFLISFYEKMQSDKGSIPDRFSAQQFSDYHSELNMSSLELGDSALYFCASSPATGGNGYTFGSGTRLTVV.

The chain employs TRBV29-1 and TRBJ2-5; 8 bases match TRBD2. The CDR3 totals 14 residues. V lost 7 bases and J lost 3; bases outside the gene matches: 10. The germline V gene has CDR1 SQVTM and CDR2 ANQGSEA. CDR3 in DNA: TGCAGCGCTGAGGGACTAGAGGTTGAAGAGACCCAGTACTTC. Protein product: CSAEGLEVEETQYF.

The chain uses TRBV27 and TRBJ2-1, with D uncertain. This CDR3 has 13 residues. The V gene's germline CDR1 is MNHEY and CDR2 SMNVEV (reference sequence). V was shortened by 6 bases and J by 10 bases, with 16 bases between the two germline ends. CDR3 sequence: CASRSLNYYEQFF. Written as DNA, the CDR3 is TGTGCCAGCAGGTCCCTTAACTATTACGAGCAGTTCTTC.

The CDR3 region is CASSIGFSTDTQYF. The CDR3 DNA sequence: TGTGCCAGTAGTATAGGATTTAGTACGGATACGCAGTATTTT. J is TRBJ2-3 and V is TRBV19; D not certain. The CDR3 is made up of 14 amino acids. The V gene lost 1 base and the J gene lost 6 bases, with 11 bases spanning the gap. Germline CDR1 reads LNHDA; CDR2 reads SQIVND (reference sequence).

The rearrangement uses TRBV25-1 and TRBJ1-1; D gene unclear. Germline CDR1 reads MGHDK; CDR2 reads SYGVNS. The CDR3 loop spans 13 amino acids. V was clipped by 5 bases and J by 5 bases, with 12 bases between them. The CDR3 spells CASSPHPGTEAFF. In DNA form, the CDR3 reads TGTGCCAGCAGTCCTCATCCAGGAACTGAAGCTTTCTTT.

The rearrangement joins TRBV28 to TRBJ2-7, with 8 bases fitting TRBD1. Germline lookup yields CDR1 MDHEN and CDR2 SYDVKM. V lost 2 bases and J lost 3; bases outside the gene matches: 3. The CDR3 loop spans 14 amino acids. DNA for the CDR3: TGTGCCAGCAGTTTAAAGACAGGGGTCTACGAGCAGTACTTC. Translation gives CASSLKTGVYEQYF.

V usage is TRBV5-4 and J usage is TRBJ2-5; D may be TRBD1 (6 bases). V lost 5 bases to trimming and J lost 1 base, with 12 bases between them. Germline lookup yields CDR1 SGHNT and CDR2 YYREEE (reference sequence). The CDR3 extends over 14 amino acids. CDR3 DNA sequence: TGTGCCAGCAGGGAGACAGGTTTCCAAGAGACCCAGTACTTC. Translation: CASRETGFQETQYF. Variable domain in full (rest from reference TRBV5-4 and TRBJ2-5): ETGVTQSPTHLIKTRGQQVTLRCSSQSGHNTVSWYQQALGQGPQFIFQYYREEENGRGNFPPRFSGLQFPNYSSELNVNALELDDSALYLCASRETGFQETQYFGPGTRLLVL.

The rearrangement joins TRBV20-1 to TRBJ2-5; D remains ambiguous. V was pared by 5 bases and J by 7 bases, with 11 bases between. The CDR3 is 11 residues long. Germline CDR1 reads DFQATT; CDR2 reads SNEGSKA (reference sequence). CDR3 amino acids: CSADHDWTQYF. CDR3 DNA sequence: TGCAGTGCTGACCATGATTGGACCCAGTACTTC.

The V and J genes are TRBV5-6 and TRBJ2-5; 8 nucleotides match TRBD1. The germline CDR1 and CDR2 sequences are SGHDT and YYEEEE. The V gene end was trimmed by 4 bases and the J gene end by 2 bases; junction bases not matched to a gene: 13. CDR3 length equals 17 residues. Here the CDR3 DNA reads TGTGCCAGCAGCAACAAACTAAGGACAGGGAGACAAGAGACCCAGTACTTC. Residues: CASSNKLRTGRQETQYF.

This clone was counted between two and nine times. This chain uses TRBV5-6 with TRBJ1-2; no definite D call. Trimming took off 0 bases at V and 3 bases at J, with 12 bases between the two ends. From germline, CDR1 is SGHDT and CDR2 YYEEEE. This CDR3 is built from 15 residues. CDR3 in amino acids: CASSLELMRYYGYTF. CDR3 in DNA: TGTGCCAGCAGCTTGGAGCTTATGAGGTACTATGGCTACACCTTC.

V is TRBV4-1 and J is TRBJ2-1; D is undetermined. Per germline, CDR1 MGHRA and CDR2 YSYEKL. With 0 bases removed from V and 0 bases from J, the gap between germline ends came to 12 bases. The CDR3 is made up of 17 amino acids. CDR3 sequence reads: CASSQETEGRSYNEQFF. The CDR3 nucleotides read TGCGCCAGCAGCCAAGAAACCGAAGGTCGCTCCTACAATGAGCAGTTCTTC.

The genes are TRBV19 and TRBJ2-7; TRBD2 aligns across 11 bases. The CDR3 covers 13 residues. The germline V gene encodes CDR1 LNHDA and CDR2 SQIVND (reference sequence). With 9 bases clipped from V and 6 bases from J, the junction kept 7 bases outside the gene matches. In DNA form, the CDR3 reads TGTGCCAGCTCTGATAGCGGGAGGGGCGAGCAGTACTTC. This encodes CASSDSGRGEQYF.

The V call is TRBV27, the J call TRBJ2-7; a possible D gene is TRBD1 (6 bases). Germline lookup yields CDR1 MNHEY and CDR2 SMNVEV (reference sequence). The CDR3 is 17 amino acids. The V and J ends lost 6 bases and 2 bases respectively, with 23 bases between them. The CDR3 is CASSIAGRQVLPYEQYF. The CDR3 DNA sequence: TGTGCCAGCAGCATTGCAGGCCGACAGGTTTTACCCTACGAGCAGTACTTC.

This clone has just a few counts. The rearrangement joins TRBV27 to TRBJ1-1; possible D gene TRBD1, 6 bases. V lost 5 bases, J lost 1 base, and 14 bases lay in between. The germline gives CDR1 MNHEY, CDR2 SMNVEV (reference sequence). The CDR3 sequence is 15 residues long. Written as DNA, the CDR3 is TGTGCCAGCAGTGACCGCAGGGGCCGGAACACTGAAGCTTTCTTT. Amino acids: CASSDRRGRNTEAFF.

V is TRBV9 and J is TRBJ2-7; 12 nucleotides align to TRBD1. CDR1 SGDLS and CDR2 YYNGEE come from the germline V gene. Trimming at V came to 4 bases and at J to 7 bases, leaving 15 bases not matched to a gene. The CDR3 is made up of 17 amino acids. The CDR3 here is CASSSPRGGQGAYEQYF. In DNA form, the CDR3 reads TGTGCCAGCAGCTCCCCCAGGGGGGGACAGGGGGCGTATGAGCAGTACTTC.

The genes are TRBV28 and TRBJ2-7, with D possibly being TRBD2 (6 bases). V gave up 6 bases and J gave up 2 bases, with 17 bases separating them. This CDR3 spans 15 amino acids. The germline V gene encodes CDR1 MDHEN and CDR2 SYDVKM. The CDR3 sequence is CASSTRGSGTYEQYF. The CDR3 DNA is TGTGCCAGCAGCACCCGTGGTAGCGGAACCTACGAGCAGTACTTC.

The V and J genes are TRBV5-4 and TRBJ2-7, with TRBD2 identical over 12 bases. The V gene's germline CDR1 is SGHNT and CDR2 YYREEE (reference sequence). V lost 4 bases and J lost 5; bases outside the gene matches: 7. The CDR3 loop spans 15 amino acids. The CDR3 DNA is TGTGCCAGCAGCGCGACTAGCGGGAGTTTCCACGAGCAGTACTTC. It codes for CASSATSGSFHEQYF.